This passage covers 26 T cell receptor beta chains from one sample sequenced in a study of molecular identifiers for immune sequencing clone quantification. TCRdb re-derived calls from the PCR reads in MiXCR, one entry per CDR3 protein. This table has approximately 550,000 distinct CDR3 sequences, around 21% appearing once. Sequencing was performed on naive CD8+ T cells from blood, with Jurkat cell RNA spiked in. Subset reported: FACS-sorted CD8+CD4-CCR7+CD45RA+ naive T cells. These receptors came from a human donor in good health. Some libraries in this study had Jurkat cell RNA spiked in.

This clonotype was recorded at least ten times. V gene TRBV7-9 combines with J gene TRBJ2-7; 9 positions agree with TRBD1. Germline CDR1 is SEHNR and CDR2 is FQNEAQ (reference sequence). The CDR3 totals 13 residues. The J segment lost 6 bases and the V segment lost 5 bases, leaving 5 bases of the junction unmatched. The CDR3 DNA reads as TGTGCCAGCAGCGCCGGGACAGGGATCGAGCAGTACTTC. It translates to CASSAGTGIEQYF. Combining the CDR3 with reference TRBV7-9 and TRBJ2-7 gives the whole variable domain DTGVSQNPRHKITKRGQNVTFRCDPISEHNRLYWYRQTLGQGPEFLTYFQNEAQLEKSRLLSDRFSAERPKGSFSTLEIQRTEQGDSAMYLCASSAGTGIEQYFGPGTRLTVT.

With regard to this clonotype: The junction differs from germline at one of its ends, possibly a read error. The gene calls are TRBV5-6 and TRBJ2-7, with TRBD2 as a possible D gene (5 bases). The V gene's germline CDR1 is SGHDT and CDR2 YYEEEE. This CDR3 has 13 amino acids. The CDR3: CASSPPGVHERYF. In nucleotides, the CDR3 is TGTGCCAGCAGCCCCCCCGGGGTACACGAGCGGTACTTC.

This clonotype occurred a few times. The chain links TRBV28 to TRBJ2-7, with D uncertain. CDR1 MDHEN and CDR2 SYDVKM come from the germline V gene. The CDR3 has 13 residues. V was shortened by 2 bases and J by 4 bases, with 9 bases between the two germline ends. The CDR3 nucleotides read TGTGCCAGCAGTTTAAGGTCAGCGTACGAGCAGTACTTC. It codes for CASSLRSAYEQYF.

About this clonotype: Just one base apart from a much larger clone, this may be a read error. V gene TRBV20-1 combines with J gene TRBJ2-7, with TRBD1 identical over 10 bases. The CDR3 has 14 amino acids. Per the germline V gene, CDR1 is DFQATT and CDR2 is SNEGSKA (reference sequence). The CDR3: CSGRVDRGPYEQYF. CDR3 DNA sequence: TGCAGTGGTAGAGTTGACAGGGGGCCCTACGAGCAGTACTTC.

This clonotype was found many times. This chain connects TRBV5-4 to TRBJ2-3, with D perhaps matching TRBD2 (6 bases). V lost 6 bases and J lost 3, with 23 bases in between. The CDR3 loop spans 17 amino acids. In germline, CDR1 is SGHNT, CDR2 YYREEE (reference sequence). The CDR3 region is CASTNPGTPLTTDTQYF. In DNA form, the CDR3 reads TGTGCCAGCACCAATCCGGGGACTCCCCTTACTACAGATACGCAGTATTTT. The variable domain in full, with the rest retrieved from reference TRBV5-4 and TRBJ2-3, is ETGVTQSPTHLIKTRGQQVTLRCSSQSGHNTVSWYQQALGQGPQFIFQYYREEENGRGNFPPRFSGLQFPNYSSELNVNALELDDSALYLCASTNPGTPLTTDTQYFGPGTRLTVL.

V and J are TRBV7-8 and TRBJ1-2; no clear D gene. Trimming stripped 1 base from V and 8 bases from J, with 14 bases between. This CDR3 comprises 14 residues. Per the germline V gene, CDR1 is SGHVS and CDR2 is FQNEAQ. The CDR3 sequence: CASSLEGSLAGYTF. CDR3 sequence (DNA): TGTGCCAGCAGCTTAGAGGGATCGTTGGCGGGCTACACCTTC.

The V gene is TRBV7-2, the J gene TRBJ1-6; D is uncertain. The CDR3 extends over 17 amino acids. Germline lookup yields CDR1 SGHTA and CDR2 FQGNSA. V gave up 5 bases and J gave up 5 bases, with 19 bases separating them. CDR3 coding DNA: TGTGCCAGCAGCATCAGACCGCCAAAAGTGGATAATTCACCCCTCCACTTT. Its translation is CASSIRPPKVDNSPLHF.

As to this clonotype: This may be a read error, as it is one base from a much larger clone. The chain links TRBV4-1 to TRBJ2-7, with 9 bases aligning to TRBD2. CDR1 MGHRA and CDR2 YSYEKL come from the germline V gene. CDR3 length: 16 residues. CDR3 protein: CASGQDRREGAYEQYF. The CDR3 DNA reads as TGCGCCAGCGGCCAAGATCGGCGGGAGGGCGCTTACGAGCAGTACTTC.

Ten or more counts support this clonotype. The J gene is TRBJ2-5, the V gene TRBV7-9, with D unresolved. The germline V gene has CDR1 SEHNR and CDR2 FQNEAQ (reference sequence). The CDR3 covers 13 residues. V lost 2 bases and J lost 1, with 5 bases in between. DNA of the CDR3: TGTGCCAGCAGCTTATTACTCCAAGAGACCCAGTACTTC. This encodes CASSLLLQETQYF. The full variable domain, with the rest looked up from reference TRBV7-9 and TRBJ2-5, is DTGVSQNPRHKITKRGQNVTFRCDPISEHNRLYWYRQTLGQGPEFLTYFQNEAQLEKSRLLSDRFSAERPKGSFSTLEIQRTEQGDSAMYLCASSLLLQETQYFGPGTRLLVL.

V is TRBV6-2 or TRBV6-3 and J is TRBJ2-7; possibly TRBD1 or TRBD2 for D (6 bases each). V was trimmed by 6 bases and J by 6 bases, leaving 24 bases between them. The CDR3 is 16 amino acids. Germline-derived CDR1 and CDR2 are MNHEY and SVGEGT. The CDR3 loop reads CASRGGRDNSPREQYF. DNA of the CDR3: TGTGCCAGCAGGGGGGGCCGGGACAACTCTCCCCGCGAGCAGTACTTC.

The chain carries TRBV4-1 and TRBJ2-3, with 14 bases matching TRBD2. Per the germline V gene, CDR1 is MGHRA and CDR2 is YSYEKL. This CDR3 contains 17 residues. With V trimmed by 2 bases and J by 4 bases, 5 bases remained unmatched. The CDR3 loop is CASSQLPTSGGADTQYF. The CDR3 DNA reads as TGCGCCAGCAGCCAATTACCGACTAGCGGGGGGGCAGATACGCAGTATTTT.

At least ten counts were recorded for this clonotype. The chain recombines TRBV4-1 with TRBJ2-1, with 9 bases lining up with TRBD1. Germline trimming cut 8 bases from V and 1 base from J; bases unmatched to any gene: 6. The CDR3 has 15 residues. CDR1 MGHRA and CDR2 YSYEKL come from the germline V gene. The CDR3 nucleotides are TGCGCCAGCTGCATAGGGACAGGGTCCTACAATGAGCAGTTCTTC. It specifies CASCIGTGSYNEQFF.

A remark on this clonotype: Since a much larger clone is just one base distant, this may be a read error. The chain has TRBV12-3 or TRBV12-4 and TRBJ2-3; 7 bases fit TRBD2. The CDR3 has 14 amino acids. V gave up 6 bases and J gave up 5 bases; unmatched junction bases: 8. The CDR3 coding sequence is TGTGCCAGCAGGCCTAGCGGAGCCGAAGATACGCAGTATTTT. This codes for CASRPSGAEDTQYF.

About this clonotype itself: Given a much more abundant clone one base away, this may be a read error. The missing conserved phenylalanine or tryptophan at the end of this CDR3 makes a read error likely. The chain joins TRBV11-1 to TRBJ2-3; 9 nucleotides line up with TRBD2. CDR1 is SGHAT and CDR2 is FQDESV in the germline V gene (reference sequence). CDR3 length: 15 amino acids. V shed 4 bases, J shed 5 bases, and the junction held 7 bases outside the gene matches. The DNA of the CDR3 is TGTGCCAGCAGCTATAGCGGGAGTTCTGGAGATACGCAGTATCTT. It encodes CASSYSGSSGDTQYL.

The rearrangement links TRBV19 to TRBJ2-7, with D possibly called TRBD1 or TRBD2 (6 bases each). Trimming took off 3 bases at V and 2 bases at J, with 11 bases between the two ends. The germline V gene has CDR1 LNHDA and CDR2 SQIVND (reference sequence). The CDR3 runs to 14 residues. CDR3 coding DNA: TGTGCCAGTAGTATCGGGGGCCCCACCTACGAGCAGTACTTC. Its translation: CASSIGGPTYEQYF.

The chain employs TRBV9 and TRBJ2-3, with D tentatively TRBD2 (6 bases). Per the germline V gene, CDR1 is SGDLS and CDR2 is YYNGEE. The CDR3 has 16 amino acids. Trimming pared 0 bases from V and 2 bases from J, leaving 13 bases between. The CDR3 nucleotides read TGTGCCAGCAGCGTAGTGGAGCGGGCAATCACAGATACGCAGTATTTT. This sequence encodes CASSVVERAITDTQYF.

The chain carries TRBV11-2 and TRBJ1-2; D possibly corresponds to TRBD1 (6 bases). The germline V gene has CDR1 SGHAT and CDR2 FQNNGV. V was pared by 6 bases and J by 1 base, with 12 bases between. The CDR3 extends over 14 amino acids. The CDR3 region has the DNA TGTGCCAGCAGTATCAGGACAGATAACTATGGCTACACCTTC. Encoded protein: CASSIRTDNYGYTF.

Notes on this clonotype: A read error is possible here, since a much larger clone lies one base away. The J gene is TRBJ1-1, the V gene TRBV6-2 or TRBV6-3; D perhaps matches TRBD1 (6 bases). Trimming stripped 5 bases from V and 3 bases from J, with 19 bases between. Germline CDR1 and CDR2: MNHEY and SVGEGT. The CDR3 runs 16 residues. CDR3 in DNA: TGTGCCAGCAGTCCAGCCCTGGACAGAAAGGACACTGAAGCTTTCTTT. Its translation: CASSPALDRKDTEAFF.

On this clonotype: This may be a read error, as it is one base from a much larger clone. CDR3 in DNA: TGTACCAGCAGCATGGGGACCTACTACGAGCAGTACTTC. Its translation is CTSSMGTYYEQYF. The V gene is TRBV13, the J gene TRBJ2-7, with D possibly being TRBD1 or TRBD2 (5 bases each). The CDR3 spans 13 residues. Germline-derived CDR1 and CDR2 are PRHDT and FYEKMQ (reference sequence).

This clonotype was seen at least ten times. CDR3: CASSESWPSGTSTDTQYF. CDR3 nucleotides: TGTGCCAGCAGTGAAAGTTGGCCTAGCGGTACTAGCACAGATACGCAGTATTTT. The chain couples TRBV2 to TRBJ2-3; the match to TRBD2 covers 7 bases. Germline V gene data show CDR1 as SNHLY and CDR2 as FYNNEI. V was pared by 2 bases and J by 0 bases, with 11 bases of the junction left unmatched. The length of the CDR3 is 18 residues.

The chain is built from TRBV7-9 and TRBJ1-2; D remains ambiguous. V lost 8 bases to trimming and J lost 0 bases, with 19 bases between them. Germline V CDR1 and CDR2: SEHNR, FQNEAQ (reference sequence). The CDR3 consists of 16 residues. The CDR3 spells CASRPGGLLANYGYTF. CDR3 DNA sequence: TGTGCCAGCCGCCCAGGAGGCCTGTTAGCTAACTATGGCTACACCTTC.

This clonotype was seen only a few times. A read error may be the cause here, since a much bigger clone is one base away. The V call is TRBV7-2, the J call TRBJ2-3; 10 positions match TRBD2. The V gene's germline CDR1 is SGHTA and CDR2 FQGNSA. This CDR3 has 16 amino acids. The V segment lost 6 bases and the J segment 5 bases; nucleotides outside the gene matches: 11. This chain's CDR3 is CASRSASGRGLDTQYF. CDR3 coding DNA: TGTGCCAGCAGATCAGCCAGCGGGAGGGGGCTAGATACGCAGTATTTT.

This clonotype came up many times. This chain connects TRBV7-9 to TRBJ1-1; perhaps TRBD1 as D (6 bases). V was trimmed by 7 bases and J by 4 bases, leaving 16 bases between them. CDR1 and CDR2 from the germline V gene are SEHNR and FQNEAQ (reference sequence). This CDR3 region has 14 residues. DNA for the CDR3: TGTGCCAGCATCGAATCAGGGGTGGGCACTGAAGCTTTCTTT. This gives the protein CASIESGVGTEAFF.

On this clonotype itself: A read error may produce the germline difference seen at one junction end. CDR3 nucleotides: TGTACCAGCAGTTTAAGGGGCGGGGATGAAAAACTGTTTTTT. This encodes CTSSLRGGDEKLFF. This chain uses TRBV28 with TRBJ1-4, with a possible D match to TRBD1 (5 bases). From germline, CDR1 is MDHEN and CDR2 SYDVKM. The CDR3 spans 14 residues.

The chain employs TRBV20-1 and TRBJ2-5, with D maybe TRBD1 (5 bases). Trimming removed 5 bases at V and 5 bases at J, with 15 bases between. Germline CDR1 and CDR2: DFQATT and SNEGSKA (reference sequence). The CDR3 extends over 13 amino acids. This CDR3 is CSAPQGSWETQYF. As DNA, the CDR3 is TGCAGTGCTCCGCAGGGATCATGGGAGACCCAGTACTTC.

V is TRBV28 and J is TRBJ2-5, with 16 bases fitting TRBD2. The CDR3 consists of 18 residues. V lost 5 bases and J lost 5; bases outside the gene matches: 11. Germline lookup yields CDR1 MDHEN and CDR2 SYDVKM. Here the CDR3 reads CASSGPGLAGGRGETQYF. Here the CDR3 DNA reads TGTGCCAGCAGTGGTCCGGGACTAGCGGGGGGGAGGGGTGAGACCCAGTACTTC.